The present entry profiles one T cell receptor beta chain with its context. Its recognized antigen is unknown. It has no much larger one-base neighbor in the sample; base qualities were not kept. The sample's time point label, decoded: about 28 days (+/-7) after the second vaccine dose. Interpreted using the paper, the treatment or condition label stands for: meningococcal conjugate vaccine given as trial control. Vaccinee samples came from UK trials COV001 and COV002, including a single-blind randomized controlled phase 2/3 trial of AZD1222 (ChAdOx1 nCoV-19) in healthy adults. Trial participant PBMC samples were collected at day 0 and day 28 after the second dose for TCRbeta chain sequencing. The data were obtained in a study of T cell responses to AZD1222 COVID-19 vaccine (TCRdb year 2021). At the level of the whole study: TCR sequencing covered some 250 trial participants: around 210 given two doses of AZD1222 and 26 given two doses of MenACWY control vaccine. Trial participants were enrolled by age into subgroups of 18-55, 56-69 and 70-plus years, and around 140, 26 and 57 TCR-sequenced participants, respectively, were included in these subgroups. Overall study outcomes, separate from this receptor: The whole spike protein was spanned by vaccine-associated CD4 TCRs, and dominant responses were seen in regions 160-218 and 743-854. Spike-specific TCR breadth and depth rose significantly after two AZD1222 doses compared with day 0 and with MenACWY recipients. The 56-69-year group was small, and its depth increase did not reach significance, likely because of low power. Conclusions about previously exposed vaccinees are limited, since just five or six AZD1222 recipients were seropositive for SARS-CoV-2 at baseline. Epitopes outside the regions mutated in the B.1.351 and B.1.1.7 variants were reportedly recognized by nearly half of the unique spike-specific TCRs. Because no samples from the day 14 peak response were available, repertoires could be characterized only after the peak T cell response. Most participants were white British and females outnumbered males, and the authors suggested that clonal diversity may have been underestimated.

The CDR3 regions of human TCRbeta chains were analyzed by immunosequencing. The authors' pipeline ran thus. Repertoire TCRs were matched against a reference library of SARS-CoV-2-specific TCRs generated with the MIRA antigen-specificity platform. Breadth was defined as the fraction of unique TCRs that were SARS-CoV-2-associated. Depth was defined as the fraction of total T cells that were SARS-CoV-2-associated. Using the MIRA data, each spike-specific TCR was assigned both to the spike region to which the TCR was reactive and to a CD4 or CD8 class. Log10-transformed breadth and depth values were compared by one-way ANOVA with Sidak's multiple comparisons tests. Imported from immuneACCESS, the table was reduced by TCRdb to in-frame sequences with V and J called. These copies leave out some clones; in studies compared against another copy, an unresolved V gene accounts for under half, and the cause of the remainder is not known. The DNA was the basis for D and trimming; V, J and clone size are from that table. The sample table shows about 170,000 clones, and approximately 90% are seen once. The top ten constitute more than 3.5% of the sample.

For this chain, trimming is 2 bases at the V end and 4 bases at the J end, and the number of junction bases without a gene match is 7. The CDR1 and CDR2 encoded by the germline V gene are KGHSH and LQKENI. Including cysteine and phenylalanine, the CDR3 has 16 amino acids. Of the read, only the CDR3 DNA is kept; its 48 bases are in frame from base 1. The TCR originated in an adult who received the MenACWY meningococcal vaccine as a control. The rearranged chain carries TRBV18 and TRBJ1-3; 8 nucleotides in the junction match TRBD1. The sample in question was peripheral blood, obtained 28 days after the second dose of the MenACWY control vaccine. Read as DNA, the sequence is TGTGCCAGCTCACCAAGTTTGGACAGGGCCGGAAACACCATATATTTT. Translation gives CASSPSLDRAGNTIYF.